What follows describes a single TCR beta chain. The antigen remains undetermined. Sequencing used immunoSEQ multiplex PCR; TCRdb keeps in-frame clones, though not all of them. The sample gives 190,000 or so clones, 88% of which show up once; 20% to 30% is in the top ten. There are 15 residues in the CDR3. Germline assignment: CDR1 LNHNV and CDR2 YYDKDF (reference sequence). The V end lost 0 bases, the J end lost 8 bases, and 13 bases lay between the germline ends. The data were taken from a study of T cell responses to AZD1222 COVID-19 vaccine. Study-wide results and limits: Spike-specific TCRs gained breadth and depth after people received two AZD1222 doses. Clonal diversity may have been underestimated, and the donors were mostly white British, with more females than males.

The chain is built from TRBV15 and TRBJ1-4; possible D gene TRBD1, 5 bases. Sequenced here: peripheral blood, sampled 28 days after the second AZD1222 dose. The clonotype was recovered from an adult who received the AZD1222 COVID-19 vaccine. The chain's CDR3 is CATSREGQGWEKLFF. CDR3 nucleotide sequence: TGTGCCACCAGCAGAGAAGGGCAGGGCTGGGAAAAACTGTTTTTT. Full variable domain (remainder filled in from reference TRBV15 and TRBJ1-4): DAMVIQNPRYQVTQFGKPVTLSCSQTLNHNVMYWYQQKSSQAPKLLFHYYDKDFNNEADTPDNFQSRRPNTSFCFLDIRSPGLGDTAMYLCATSREGQGWEKLFFGSGTQLSVL.